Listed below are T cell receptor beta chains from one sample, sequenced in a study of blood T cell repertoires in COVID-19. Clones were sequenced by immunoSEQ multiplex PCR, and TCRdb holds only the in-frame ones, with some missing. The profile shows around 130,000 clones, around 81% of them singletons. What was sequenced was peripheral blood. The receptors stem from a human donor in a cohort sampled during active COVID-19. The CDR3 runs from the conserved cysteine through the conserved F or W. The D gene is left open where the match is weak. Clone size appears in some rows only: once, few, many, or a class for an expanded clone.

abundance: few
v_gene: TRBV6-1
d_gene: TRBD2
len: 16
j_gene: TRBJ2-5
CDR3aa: CASSVGPSGGAKTQYF
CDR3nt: TGTGCCAGCAGTGTAGGACCTAGCGGGGGGGCGAAGACCCAGTACTTC

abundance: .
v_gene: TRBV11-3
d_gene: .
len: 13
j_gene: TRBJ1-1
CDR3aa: CASSLAGGTEAFF
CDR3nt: TGTGCCAGCAGCTTAGCGGGGGGCACTGAAGCTTTCTTT

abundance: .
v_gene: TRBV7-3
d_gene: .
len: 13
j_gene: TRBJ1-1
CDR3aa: CASSLKSGTEAFF
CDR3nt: TGTGCCAGCAGCTTAAAGTCAGGCACTGAAGCTTTCTTT

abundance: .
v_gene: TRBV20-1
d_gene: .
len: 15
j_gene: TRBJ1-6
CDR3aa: CSASGGSSYNSPLHF
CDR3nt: TGCAGTGCTAGTGGCGGTAGCTCCTATAATTCACCCCTCCACTTT

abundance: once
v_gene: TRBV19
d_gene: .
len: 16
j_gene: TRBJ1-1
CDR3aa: CASSRRQVGLNTEAFF
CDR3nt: TGTGCCAGTAGTAGACGACAGGTGGGGCTGAACACTGAAGCTTTCTTT

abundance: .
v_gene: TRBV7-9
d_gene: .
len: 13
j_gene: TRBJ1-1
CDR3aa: CASSPTVNTEAFF
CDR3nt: TGTGCCAGCAGCCCGACAGTAAACACTGAAGCTTTCTTT

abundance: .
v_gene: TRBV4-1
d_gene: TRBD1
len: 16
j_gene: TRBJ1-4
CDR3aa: CASSPGQGAGNEKLFF
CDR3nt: TGCGCCAGCAGTCCGGGACAGGGGGCTGGTAATGAAAAACTGTTTTTT

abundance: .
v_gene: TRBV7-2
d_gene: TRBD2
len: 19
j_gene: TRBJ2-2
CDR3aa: CASSPRTSGGPKNTGELFF
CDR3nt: TGTGCCAGCAGCCCAAGGACTAGCGGGGGACCAAAGAACACCGGGGAGCTGTTTTTT

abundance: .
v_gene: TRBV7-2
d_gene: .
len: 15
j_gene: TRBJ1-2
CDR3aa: CASSLGGKGNYGYTF
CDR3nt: TGTGCCAGCAGCTTGGGTGGAAAGGGGAACTATGGCTACACCTTC

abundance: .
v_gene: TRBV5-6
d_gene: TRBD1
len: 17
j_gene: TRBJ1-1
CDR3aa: CASSFYWDSNMNTEAFF
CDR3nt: TGTGCCAGCAGCTTCTATTGGGACAGCAACATGAACACTGAAGCTTTCTTT

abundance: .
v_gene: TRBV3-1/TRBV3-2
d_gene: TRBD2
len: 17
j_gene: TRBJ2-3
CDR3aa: CASSQSMGGGAEDTQYF
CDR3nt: TGTGCCAGCAGCCAAAGTATGGGGGGGGGAGCAGAAGATACGCAGTATTTT

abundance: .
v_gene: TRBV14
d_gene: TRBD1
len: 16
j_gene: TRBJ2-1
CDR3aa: CASSAVPGQGNNEQFF
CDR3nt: TGTGCCAGCAGCGCGGTCCCGGGACAGGGTAACAATGAGCAGTTCTTC

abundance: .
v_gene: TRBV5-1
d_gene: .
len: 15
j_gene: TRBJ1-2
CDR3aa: CASTREGVGFYGYTF
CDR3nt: TGCGCCAGCACAAGGGAGGGGGTCGGCTTCTATGGCTACACCTTC

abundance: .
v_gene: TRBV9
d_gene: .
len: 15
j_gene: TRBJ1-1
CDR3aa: CASSPRGAVQTEAFF
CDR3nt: TGTGCCAGCAGCCCCCGTGGGGCAGTGCAAACTGAAGCTTTCTTT

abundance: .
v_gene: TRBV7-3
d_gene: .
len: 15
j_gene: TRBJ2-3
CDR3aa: CASSPAGDGTDTQYF
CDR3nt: TGTGCCAGCAGCCCCGCAGGGGATGGCACAGATACGCAGTATTTT

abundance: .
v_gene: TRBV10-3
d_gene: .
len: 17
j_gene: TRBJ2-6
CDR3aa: CAISAGETPIGANVLTF
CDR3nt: TGTGCCATCAGTGCCGGGGAGACTCCTATTGGGGCCAACGTCCTGACTTTC